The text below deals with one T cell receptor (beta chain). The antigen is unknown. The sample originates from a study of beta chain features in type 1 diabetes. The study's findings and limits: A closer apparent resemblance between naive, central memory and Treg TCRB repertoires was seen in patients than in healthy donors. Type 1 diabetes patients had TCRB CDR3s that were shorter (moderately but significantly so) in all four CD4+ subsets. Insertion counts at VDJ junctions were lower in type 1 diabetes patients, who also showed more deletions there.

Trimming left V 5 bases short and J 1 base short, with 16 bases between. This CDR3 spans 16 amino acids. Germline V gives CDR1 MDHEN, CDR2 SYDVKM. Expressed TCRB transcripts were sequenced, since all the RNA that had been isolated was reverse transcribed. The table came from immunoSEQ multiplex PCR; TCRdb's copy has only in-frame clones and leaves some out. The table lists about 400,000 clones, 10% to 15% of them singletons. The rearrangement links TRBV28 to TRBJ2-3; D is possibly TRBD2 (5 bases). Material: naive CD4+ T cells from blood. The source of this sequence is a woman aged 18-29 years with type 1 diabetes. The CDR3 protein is CASSPQREWGTDTQYF. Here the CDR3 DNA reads TGTGCCAGCAGTCCCCAGAGGGAGTGGGGCACAGATACGCAGTATTTT. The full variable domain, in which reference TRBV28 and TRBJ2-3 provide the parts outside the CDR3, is DVKVTQSSRYLVKRTGEKVFLECVQDMDHENMFWYRQDPGLGLRLIYFSYDVKMKEKGDIPEGYSVSREKKERFSLILESASTNQTSMYLCASSPQREWGTDTQYFGPGTRLTVL.